The 20 T cell receptor beta chains listed next were all sequenced from one sample in a study of T-cell reconstitution after alpha-beta-depleted transplantation in children. Preparation of the TCRbeta library used unique molecular identifiers. TCRdb re-called the PCR reads through MiXCR, storing one row per CDR3 protein. Of about 640,000 distinct CDR3 sequences in the sample, roughly 15% were seen once. The starting material was PBMCs from the stem cell graft donor, obtained from the stem cell graft. The receptors were gathered from a human donor who donated a stem cell graft to a child with acute myeloid leukemia.

This clonotype was picked up many times. The CDR3 here is CSVGGGLAGTTDTQYF. The DNA of the CDR3 is TGCAGTGTTGGAGGCGGACTAGCGGGGACCACAGATACGCAGTATTTT. This chain connects TRBV20-1 to TRBJ2-3, with 12 positions matching TRBD2. The trim removed 7 bases at V and 2 bases at J, leaving 10 bases unmatched. The CDR3 is made up of 16 amino acids. CDR1 is DFQATT and CDR2 is SNEGSKA in the germline V gene (reference sequence).

This clonotype came up many times. The chain uses TRBV30 and TRBJ2-1; no clear D gene. This CDR3 comprises 12 residues. Trimming pared 0 bases from V and 10 bases from J, leaving 10 bases between. Germline loops: CDR1 GTSNPN, CDR2 SVGIG (reference sequence). CDR3 sequence (DNA): TGTGCCTGGAGTGTTCCTCCAGGAGAGCAGTTCTTC. Its protein product is CAWSVPPGEQFF.

This clonotype appeared a few times. The chain links TRBV10-3 to TRBJ1-2; D may be TRBD1 (5 bases). V lost 7 bases and J 7 bases, leaving 22 bases between the germline ends. The CDR3 runs to 15 residues. Germline V lookup: CDR1 ENHRY, CDR2 SYGVKD. The CDR3 region is CAIKRESLEGLGYTF. In DNA, the CDR3 is TGTGCCATCAAGCGGGAGAGTTTAGAGGGACTTGGCTACACCTTC.

This clonotype showed up just a few times. V is TRBV25-1 and J is TRBJ2-1; D is perhaps TRBD1 (6 bases). V shed 3 bases and J shed 0 bases, with 9 bases lying between them. The CDR3 has 15 residues. Germline values: CDR1 MGHDK, CDR2 SYGVNS. This CDR3 is CASSEGAGSYNEQFF. CDR3 sequence (DNA): TGTGCCAGCAGTGAGGGGGCCGGCTCCTACAATGAGCAGTTCTTC.

The sample holds many counts of this clonotype. This chain uses TRBV20-1 with TRBJ2-5; 10 bases align to TRBD1. After removal of 2 bases from V and 2 bases from J, the junction contained 5 bases not matched to a gene. The CDR3 consists of 15 residues. Germline V gene sequence: CDR1 DFQATT, CDR2 SNEGSKA (reference sequence). The CDR3 region has the DNA TGCAGTGCTAGACGATGGGACAGGGGTCAAGAGACCCAGTACTTC. Protein sequence: CSARRWDRGQETQYF.

The V call is TRBV2, the J call TRBJ2-5; 7 positions agree with TRBD1. V lost 1 base and J lost 3; bases outside the gene matches: 8. CDR3 length: 16 amino acids. CDR1 and CDR2 from the germline V gene are SNHLY and FYNNEI. CDR3 sequence (DNA): TGTGCCAGCAGTGAAGTCTGGAGACAGGGAGAAGAGACCCAGTACTTC. Translating it yields CASSEVWRQGEETQYF.

This clonotype was detected many times. The chain has TRBV20-1 and TRBJ1-2; 9 bases line up with TRBD1. V lost 3 bases and J lost 4; bases outside the gene matches: 9. This CDR3 spans 15 amino acids. Germline CDR1 and CDR2: DFQATT and SNEGSKA (reference sequence). DNA of the CDR3: TGCAGTGCTAGGGATGGGACAGGGTTACGCTATGGCTACACCTTC. It specifies CSARDGTGLRYGYTF.

This clonotype was counted ten times or more. This chain's CDR3 is CASSVQGVDNSPLHF. The CDR3 nucleotides are TGTGCCAGCAGTGTACAGGGGGTCGATAATTCACCCCTCCACTTT. The genes are TRBV6-1 and TRBJ1-6, with 8 bases lining up with TRBD1. Germline V lookup: CDR1 MNHNS, CDR2 SASEGT. Trimming cost V 4 bases and J 5 bases; bases outside gene matches: 4. CDR3 length: 15 residues.

This clonotype was seen only a few times. The chain couples TRBV28 to TRBJ2-5; 8 bases map to TRBD1. Germline V CDR1 and CDR2: MDHEN, SYDVKM. V lost 8 bases to trimming and J lost 4 bases; unmatched junction nucleotides: 15. The CDR3 extends over 16 amino acids. As DNA, the CDR3 is TGTGCCAGCGGGCCTACCCGCAGGACAGGGCGAGAGACCCAGTACTTC. Amino acid sequence: CASGPTRRTGRETQYF.

There are a few counts of this clonotype. The chain uses TRBV5-1 and TRBJ1-5; TRBD1 matches at 11 bases. The V gene end was trimmed by 0 bases and the J gene end by 4 bases; junction bases not matched to a gene: 6. The germline gives CDR1 SGHRS, CDR2 YFSETQ. The CDR3 sequence is 17 residues long. CDR3 amino acids: CASSLGPGTGGNQPQHF. DNA of the CDR3: TGCGCCAGCAGCTTGGGGCCCGGGACAGGGGGGAATCAGCCCCAGCATTTT.

This clonotype was seen repeatedly, ten times or more. The J gene is TRBJ2-7, the V gene TRBV7-2, with 8 bases aligning to TRBD1. There are 15 residues in the CDR3. V shed 0 bases, J shed 3 bases, and the junction held 4 bases outside the gene matches. Germline CDR1 SGHTA, CDR2 FQGNSA. This chain's CDR3 is CASSLAAGGHYEQYF. The CDR3 bases are TGTGCCAGCAGCTTAGCGGCAGGGGGCCACTACGAGCAGTACTTC.

The chain carries TRBV21-1 and TRBJ1-2; the table assigns TRBD1, which was not confirmed against the DNA. TRBV21-1 is reported as a pseudogene. This CDR3 has 10 amino acids. This CDR3 reads CASPTGLSRF. Written as DNA, the CDR3 is TGTGCCAGCCCCACTGGGCTGTCTCGTTTC.

The J gene is TRBJ1-1, the V gene TRBV25-1; TRBD1 matches 7 bases. The V and J ends lost 7 bases and 3 bases, in that order; junction bases with no gene match: 5. The CDR3 is 13 residues long. From germline, CDR1 is MGHDK and CDR2 SYGVNS. The CDR3 spells CASTETGYTEAFF. For the CDR3, the DNA is TGTGCCAGCACCGAGACAGGGTACACTGAAGCTTTCTTT.

The gene calls are TRBV4-3 and TRBJ1-1, with D perhaps TRBD1 (6 bases). Germline CDR1 and CDR2: LGHNA and YSLEER. V lost 7 bases and J 5 bases, leaving 20 bases between the germline ends. The CDR3 is 15 amino acids. CDR3 in amino acids: CASNFRGEGRTEAFF. CDR3 coding DNA: TGCGCCAGCAATTTTAGGGGGGAGGGTAGGACTGAAGCTTTCTTT.

This clonotype has only a few counts. The genes are TRBV7-2 and TRBJ2-1; D may correspond to TRBD1 or TRBD2 (6 bases each). The germline gives CDR1 SGHTA, CDR2 FQGNSA. Trimming pared 5 bases from V and 15 bases from J, leaving 23 bases between. The CDR3 sequence is 14 residues long. CDR3 in DNA: TGTGCCAGCAGCCCCGGTGGGGGGCGAAGAGTTCCGTTCTTC. It codes for CASSPGGGRRVPFF.

The genes are TRBV5-5 and TRBJ2-5; possibly TRBD2 for D (6 bases). CDR1 and CDR2 from the germline V gene are SGHKS and YYEKEE (reference sequence). The CDR3 has 17 residues. Trimming left V 2 bases short and J 0 bases short, with 17 bases between. Written as DNA, the CDR3 is TGTGCCAGCAGCTTCGGGGACCTAGGGGACTACCAAGAGACCCAGTACTTC. Its translation is CASSFGDLGDYQETQYF.

The sample holds a few counts of this clonotype. The chain couples TRBV7-9 to TRBJ1-2, with D unresolved. V was shortened by 3 bases and J by 8 bases, with 13 bases between the two germline ends. This CDR3 region has 13 residues. The germline V gene has CDR1 SEHNR and CDR2 FQNEAQ (reference sequence). This CDR3 reads CASSFPESSGYTF. CDR3 DNA: TGTGCCAGCAGCTTTCCGGAATCAAGCGGCTACACCTTC.

The J gene is TRBJ1-1, the V gene TRBV25-1, with 10 bases identical to TRBD1. The CDR3 is made up of 15 amino acids. CDR1 MGHDK and CDR2 SYGVNS come from the germline V gene. J lost 8 bases, V lost 0 bases, and 6 bases had no gene match. The CDR3 protein is CASSEYGQGVKEAFF. The CDR3 DNA sequence: TGTGCCAGCAGTGAATACGGACAGGGGGTGAAGGAAGCTTTCTTT.

The V call is TRBV20-1, the J call TRBJ2-7, with TRBD2 matching 12 bases. The CDR3 extends over 16 amino acids. The V gene's germline CDR1 is DFQATT and CDR2 SNEGSKA (reference sequence). CDR3 loop: CSFWGLAGGFRSEQYV. Here the CDR3 DNA reads TGCAGCTTCTGGGGCCTAGCGGGGGGGTTCCGATCCGAGCAGTACGTC.

This clonotype was seen more than once but under ten times. This chain links TRBV29-1 with TRBJ2-1; 11 nucleotides line up with TRBD2. The CDR3 loop spans 20 amino acids. From germline, CDR1 is SQVTM and CDR2 ANQGSEA. Losses at the gene ends were 3 bases for V and 0 bases for J; bases not matched to a gene: 16. The CDR3 sequence: CSVEDRGLAGGPTSYNEQFF. In nucleotides, the CDR3 is TGCAGCGTTGAGGATCGAGGGTTAGCGGGGGGGCCAACCTCCTACAATGAGCAGTTCTTC.